A selection of T cell receptor beta chains follows, all from one sample in a study of blood T cell repertoires in COVID-19. TCRdb keeps only in-frame clones here, not all; method: immunoSEQ multiplex PCR. The sample lists approximately 27,000 clones; approximately 86% were seen once. The sample comprised peripheral blood. All receptors derive from a man aged 70 or older with acute or convalescent COVID-19. Each CDR3 is given with its conserved first and last residue. The order of the fields is J gene, V gene, D gene, clone size, CDR3 protein, CDR3 DNA. D genes are given only for firm matches. Rows may omit the clone size; those that give it use once, few, many or a size class.

j_gene: TRBJ1-1; v_gene: TRBV7-2; d_gene: NA; abundance: NA; CDR3aa: CASSLGVERDTEAFF; CDR3nt: TGTGCCAGCAGCTTAGGCGTCGAACGGGACACTGAAGCTTTCTTT
j_gene: TRBJ1-5; v_gene: TRBV7-2; d_gene: TRBD1; abundance: NA; CDR3aa: CASSPRGAGGNQPQHF; CDR3nt: TGTGCCAGCAGCCCCAGGGGGGCGGGTGGGAATCAGCCCCAGCATTTT
j_gene: TRBJ1-1; v_gene: TRBV6-5; d_gene: TRBD1; abundance: NA; CDR3aa: CASSPTGVTEAFF; CDR3nt: TGTGCCAGCAGTCCTACAGGGGTCACTGAAGCTTTCTTT
j_gene: TRBJ1-1; v_gene: TRBV18; d_gene: NA; abundance: NA; CDR3aa: CASSPRFAGAGDDEAFF; CDR3nt: TGTGCCAGCTCACCACGATTCGCAGGGGCAGGGGATGATGAAGCTTTCTTT
j_gene: TRBJ1-6; v_gene: TRBV6-5; d_gene: NA; abundance: NA; CDR3aa: CAAHRDKDSPLHF; CDR3nt: TGTGCCGCGCACAGGGATAAAGATTCACCCCTCCACTTT
j_gene: TRBJ1-2; v_gene: TRBV18; d_gene: TRBD1; abundance: NA; CDR3aa: CASSPRANRGYGYTF; CDR3nt: TGTGCCAGCTCACCAAGGGCGAACAGGGGATATGGCTACACCTTC
j_gene: TRBJ2-7; v_gene: TRBV5-5; d_gene: TRBD1; abundance: NA; CDR3aa: CASSLVWQGAYEQYF; CDR3nt: TGTGCCAGCAGCTTGGTATGGCAGGGGGCATACGAGCAGTACTTC
j_gene: TRBJ2-1; v_gene: TRBV20-1; d_gene: TRBD1; abundance: NA; CDR3aa: CSASSGTGGNEQFF; CDR3nt: TGCAGTGCTAGTTCCGGGACAGGCGGCAATGAGCAGTTCTTC
j_gene: TRBJ2-3; v_gene: TRBV9; d_gene: NA; abundance: NA; CDR3aa: CASSAEGDTQYF; CDR3nt: TGTGCCAGCAGCGCAGAGGGAGATACGCAGTATTTT
j_gene: TRBJ2-7; v_gene: TRBV4-2; d_gene: TRBD2; abundance: NA; CDR3aa: CASSQDIGLATYEQYF; CDR3nt: TGTGCCAGCAGCCAAGATATAGGACTAGCGACTTACGAGCAGTACTTC
j_gene: TRBJ2-7; v_gene: TRBV3-1/TRBV3-2; d_gene: TRBD2; abundance: NA; CDR3aa: CASSPRLALEQYF; CDR3nt: TGTGCCAGCAGCCCCCGACTAGCGCTAGAGCAGTACTTC
j_gene: TRBJ1-1; v_gene: TRBV9; d_gene: NA; abundance: once; CDR3aa: CASSVEPGGTEAFF; CDR3nt: TGTGCCAGCAGCGTAGAACCCGGAGGGACTGAAGCTTTCTTT
j_gene: TRBJ2-7; v_gene: TRBV19; d_gene: TRBD1; abundance: NA; CDR3aa: CASMKTGEDEQYF; CDR3nt: TGTGCCAGTATGAAGACAGGGGAGGACGAGCAGTACTTC
j_gene: TRBJ1-4; v_gene: TRBV28; d_gene: TRBD1; abundance: NA; CDR3aa: CASSPSPGTGLAKLFF; CDR3nt: TGTGCCAGCAGTCCATCACCCGGGACAGGGTTGGCAAAACTGTTTTTT
j_gene: TRBJ2-5; v_gene: TRBV29-1; d_gene: NA; abundance: NA; CDR3aa: CSVVRGNQETQYF; CDR3nt: TGCAGCGTTGTGAGGGGGAACCAAGAGACCCAGTACTTC
j_gene: TRBJ1-1; v_gene: TRBV29-1; d_gene: TRBD1; abundance: NA; CDR3aa: CSVGGQGMNTEAFF; CDR3nt: TGCAGCGTTGGTGGACAGGGTATGAACACTGAAGCTTTCTTT
j_gene: TRBJ2-7; v_gene: TRBV27; d_gene: TRBD2; abundance: few; CDR3aa: CASSLSIGGRDEQYF; CDR3nt: TGTGCCAGCAGTTTATCGATCGGCGGGAGGGACGAGCAGTACTTC
j_gene: TRBJ1-5; v_gene: TRBV19; d_gene: NA; abundance: NA; CDR3aa: CASKVGDTDSNQPQHF; CDR3nt: TGTGCCAGTAAAGTGGGGGACACGGATAGCAATCAGCCCCAGCATTTT
j_gene: TRBJ1-6; v_gene: TRBV19; d_gene: NA; abundance: NA; CDR3aa: CASSISGQYNSPLHF; CDR3nt: TGTGCCAGTAGTATAAGTGGACAGTATAATTCACCCCTCCACTTT
j_gene: TRBJ1-5; v_gene: TRBV4-1; d_gene: NA; abundance: NA; CDR3aa: CASSRVGGWDQPQHF; CDR3nt: TGCGCCAGCAGCCGAGTAGGAGGGTGGGATCAGCCCCAGCATTTT
j_gene: TRBJ1-5; v_gene: TRBV3-1/TRBV3-2; d_gene: NA; abundance: once; CDR3aa: CASSQEWVGALEF; CDR3nt: TGTGCCAGCAGCCAAGAATGGGTTGGGGCCCTAGAATTT
j_gene: TRBJ2-3; v_gene: TRBV5-1; d_gene: NA; abundance: NA; CDR3aa: CASSSGLTPADTQYF; CDR3nt: TGCGCCAGCAGCTCAGGGCTGACTCCGGCAGATACGCAGTATTTT
j_gene: TRBJ2-7; v_gene: TRBV2; d_gene: TRBD1; abundance: once; CDR3aa: CAGAGGRSLEQYF; CDR3nt: TGTGCCGGTGCAGGGGGAAGATCGCTCGAGCAGTACTTC
j_gene: TRBJ2-7; v_gene: TRBV6-2/TRBV6-3; d_gene: TRBD1; abundance: once; CDR3aa: CASSNHGTDEQYF; CDR3nt: TGTGCCAGCAGCAACCACGGGACAGACGAGCAGTACTTC
j_gene: TRBJ2-5; v_gene: TRBV28; d_gene: TRBD2; abundance: NA; CDR3aa: CASSAPRGGRETQYF; CDR3nt: TGTGCCAGCAGTGCCCCCCGGGGGGGGCGGGAGACCCAGTACTTC
j_gene: TRBJ2-2; v_gene: TRBV5-1; d_gene: TRBD2; abundance: NA; CDR3aa: CASSSTTSSIGELFF; CDR3nt: TGCGCCAGCAGCTCGACGACTAGCTCCATCGGGGAGCTGTTTTTT
j_gene: TRBJ2-1; v_gene: TRBV9; d_gene: TRBD2; abundance: NA; CDR3aa: CASGSRSGKGEQFF; CDR3nt: TGTGCCAGCGGCAGCAGGAGCGGGAAGGGTGAGCAGTTCTTC
j_gene: TRBJ1-2; v_gene: TRBV13; d_gene: NA; abundance: NA; CDR3aa: CASSLVPRQSYGYTF; CDR3nt: TGTGCCAGCAGCCTAGTACCCCGACAGAGCTATGGCTACACCTTC
j_gene: TRBJ1-1; v_gene: TRBV7-9; d_gene: TRBD1; abundance: NA; CDR3aa: CASSPLDRVDTEAFF; CDR3nt: TGTGCCAGCAGCCCTCTGGACAGGGTCGACACTGAAGCTTTCTTT
j_gene: TRBJ1-1; v_gene: TRBV9; d_gene: TRBD1; abundance: NA; CDR3aa: CASSPTDRPTEAFF; CDR3nt: TGTGCCAGCAGCCCGACGGACAGGCCCACTGAAGCTTTCTTT
j_gene: TRBJ1-2; v_gene: TRBV6-2/TRBV6-3; d_gene: NA; abundance: NA; CDR3aa: CASSYVGAGGYTF; CDR3nt: TGTGCCAGCAGTTACGTGGGAGCGGGCGGCTACACCTTC
j_gene: TRBJ1-5; v_gene: TRBV6-5; d_gene: NA; abundance: NA; CDR3aa: CASSLPDLSQPQHF; CDR3nt: TGTGCCAGCAGTCTCCCGGACTTGAGTCAGCCCCAGCATTTT
j_gene: TRBJ1-2; v_gene: TRBV4-2; d_gene: NA; abundance: NA; CDR3aa: CASSPTSGDYGYTF; CDR3nt: TGTGCCAGCAGCCCCACGTCGGGGGACTACGGCTACACCTTC
j_gene: TRBJ2-3; v_gene: TRBV28; d_gene: NA; abundance: NA; CDR3aa: CASSFRTDTQYF; CDR3nt: TGTGCCAGCAGTTTCCGGACAGATACGCAGTATTTT
j_gene: TRBJ1-3; v_gene: TRBV29-1; d_gene: NA; abundance: NA; CDR3aa: CSSPLHGPPGPGNTIYF; CDR3nt: TGCAGCTCACCGCTTCATGGGCCCCCAGGGCCGGGAAACACCATATATTTT